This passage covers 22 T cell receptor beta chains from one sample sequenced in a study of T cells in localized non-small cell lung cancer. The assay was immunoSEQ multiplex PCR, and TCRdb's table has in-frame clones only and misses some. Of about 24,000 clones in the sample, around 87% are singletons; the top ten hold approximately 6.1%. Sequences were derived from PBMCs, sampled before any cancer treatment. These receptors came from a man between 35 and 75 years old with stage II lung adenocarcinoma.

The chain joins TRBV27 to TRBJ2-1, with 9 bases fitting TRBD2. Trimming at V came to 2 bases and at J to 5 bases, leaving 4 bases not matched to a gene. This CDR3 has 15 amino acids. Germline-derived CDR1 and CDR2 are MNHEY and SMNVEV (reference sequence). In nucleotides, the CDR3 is TGTGCCAGCAGTTTACTAGCGGGGACCAACAATGAGCAGTTCTTC. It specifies CASSLLAGTNNEQFF.

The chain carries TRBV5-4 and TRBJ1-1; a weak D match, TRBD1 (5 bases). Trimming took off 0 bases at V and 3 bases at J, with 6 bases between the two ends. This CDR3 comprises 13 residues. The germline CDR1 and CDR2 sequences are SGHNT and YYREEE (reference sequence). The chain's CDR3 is CASSLGGDTEAFF. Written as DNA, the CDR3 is TGTGCCAGCAGCTTGGGAGGGGACACTGAAGCTTTCTTT.

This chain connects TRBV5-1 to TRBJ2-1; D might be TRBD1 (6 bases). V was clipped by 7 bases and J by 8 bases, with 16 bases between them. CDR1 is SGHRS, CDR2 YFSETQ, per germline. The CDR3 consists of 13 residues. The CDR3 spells CASGTRGRDEQFF. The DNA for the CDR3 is TGCGCCAGCGGAACCAGGGGTCGGGATGAGCAGTTCTTC.

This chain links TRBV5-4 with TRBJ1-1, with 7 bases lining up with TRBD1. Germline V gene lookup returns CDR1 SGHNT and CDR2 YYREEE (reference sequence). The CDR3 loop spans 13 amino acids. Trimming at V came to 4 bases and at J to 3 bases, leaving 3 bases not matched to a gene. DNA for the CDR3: TGTGCCAGCAGCCAACAGGGGTACACTGAAGCTTTCTTT. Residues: CASSQQGYTEAFF.

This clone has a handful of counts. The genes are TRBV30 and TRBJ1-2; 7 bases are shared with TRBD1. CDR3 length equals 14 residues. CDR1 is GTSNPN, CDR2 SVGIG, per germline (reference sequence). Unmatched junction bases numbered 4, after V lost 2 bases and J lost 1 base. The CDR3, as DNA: TGTGCCTGGAGTTCAGGGGGATATAACTATGGCTACACCTTC. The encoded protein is CAWSSGGYNYGYTF.

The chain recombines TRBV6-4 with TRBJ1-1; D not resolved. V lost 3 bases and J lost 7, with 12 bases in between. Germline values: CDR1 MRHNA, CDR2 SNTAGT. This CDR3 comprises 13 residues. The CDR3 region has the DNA TGTGCCAGCAGTGAAGAGGCCGGATTTGAAGCTTTCTTT. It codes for CASSEEAGFEAFF.

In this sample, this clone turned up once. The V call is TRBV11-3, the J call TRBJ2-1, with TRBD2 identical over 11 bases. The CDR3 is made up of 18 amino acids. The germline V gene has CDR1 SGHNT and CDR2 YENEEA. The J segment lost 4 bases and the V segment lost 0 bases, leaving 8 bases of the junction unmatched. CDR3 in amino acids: CASSLEVLAGGLYNEQFF. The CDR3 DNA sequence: TGTGCCAGCAGCTTAGAGGTTCTAGCGGGAGGATTGTACAATGAGCAGTTCTTC.

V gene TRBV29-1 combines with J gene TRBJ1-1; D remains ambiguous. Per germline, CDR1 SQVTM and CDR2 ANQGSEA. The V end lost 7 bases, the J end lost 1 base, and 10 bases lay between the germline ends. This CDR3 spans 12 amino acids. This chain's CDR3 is CSATAGNTEAFF. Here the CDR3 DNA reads TGCAGCGCGACGGCCGGGAACACTGAAGCTTTCTTT. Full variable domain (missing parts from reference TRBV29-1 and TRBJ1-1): SAVISQKPSRDICQRGTSLTIQCQVDSQVTMMFWYRQQPGQSLTLIATANQGSEATYESGFVIDKFPISRPNLTFSTLTVSNMSPEDSSIYLCSATAGNTEAFFGQGTRLTVV.

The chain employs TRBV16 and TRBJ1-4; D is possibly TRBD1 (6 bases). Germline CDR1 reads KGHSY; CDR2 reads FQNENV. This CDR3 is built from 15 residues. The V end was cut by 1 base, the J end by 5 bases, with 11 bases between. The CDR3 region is CASSQFQGINEKLFF. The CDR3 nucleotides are TGTGCCAGCAGCCAATTTCAGGGGATAAATGAAAAACTGTTTTTT.

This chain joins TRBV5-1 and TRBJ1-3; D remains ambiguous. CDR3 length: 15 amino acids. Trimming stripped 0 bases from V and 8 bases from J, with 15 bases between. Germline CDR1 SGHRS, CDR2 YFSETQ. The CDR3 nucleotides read TGCGCCAGCAGCTTGGAGGTCCCCGGTTTGGACACCATATATTTT. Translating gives CASSLEVPGLDTIYF.

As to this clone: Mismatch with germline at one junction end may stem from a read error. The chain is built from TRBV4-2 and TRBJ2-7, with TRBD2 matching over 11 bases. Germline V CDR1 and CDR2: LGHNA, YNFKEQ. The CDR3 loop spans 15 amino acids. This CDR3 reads CASSSLKLAGAPLYF. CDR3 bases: TGTGCCAGCAGCTCATTAAAACTAGCGGGGGCCCCCCTATATTTC.

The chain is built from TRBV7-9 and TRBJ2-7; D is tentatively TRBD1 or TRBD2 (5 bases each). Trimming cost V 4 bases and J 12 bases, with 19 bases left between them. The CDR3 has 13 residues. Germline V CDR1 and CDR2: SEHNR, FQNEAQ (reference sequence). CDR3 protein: CASSSSGAAHRYF. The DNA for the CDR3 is TGTGCCAGCAGCTCATCCGGGGCAGCCCATAGGTACTTC.

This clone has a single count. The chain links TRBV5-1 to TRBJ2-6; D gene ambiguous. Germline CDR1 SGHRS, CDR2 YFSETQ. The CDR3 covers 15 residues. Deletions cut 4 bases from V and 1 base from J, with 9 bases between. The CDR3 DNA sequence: TGCGCCAGCAGCACGGCCGGGTCTGGGGCCAACGTCCTGACTTTC. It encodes CASSTAGSGANVLTF. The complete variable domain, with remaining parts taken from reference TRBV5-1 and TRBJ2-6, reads KAGVTQTPRYLIKTRGQQVTLSCSPISGHRSVSWYQQTPGQGLQFLFEYFSETQRNKGNFPGRFSGRQFSNSRSEMNVSTLELGDSALYLCASSTAGSGANVLTFGAGSRLTVL.

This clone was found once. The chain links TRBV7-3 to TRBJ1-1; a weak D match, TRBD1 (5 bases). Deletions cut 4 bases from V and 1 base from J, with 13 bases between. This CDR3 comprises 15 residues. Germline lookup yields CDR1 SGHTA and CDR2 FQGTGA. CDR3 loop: CASSSGAGRNTEAFF. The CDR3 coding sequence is TGTGCCAGCAGCTCCGGGGCGGGGAGGAACACTGAAGCTTTCTTT. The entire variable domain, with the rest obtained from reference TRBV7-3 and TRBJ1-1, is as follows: GAGVSQTPSNKVTEKGKYVELRCDPISGHTALYWYRQSLGQGPEFLIYFQGTGAADDSGLPNDRFFAVRPEGSVSTLKIQRTERGDSAVYLCASSSGAGRNTEAFFGQGTRLTVV.

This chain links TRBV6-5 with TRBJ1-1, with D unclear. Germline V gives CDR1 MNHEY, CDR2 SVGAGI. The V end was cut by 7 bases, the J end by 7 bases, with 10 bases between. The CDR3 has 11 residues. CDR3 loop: CASIGLVEAFF. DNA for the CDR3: TGTGCCAGCATAGGGCTCGTTGAAGCTTTCTTT.

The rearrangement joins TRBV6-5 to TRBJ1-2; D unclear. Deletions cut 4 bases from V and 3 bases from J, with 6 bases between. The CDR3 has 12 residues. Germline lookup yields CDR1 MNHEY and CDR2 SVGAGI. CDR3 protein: CASSFGDYGYTF. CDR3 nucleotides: TGTGCCAGCAGTTTCGGGGACTATGGCTACACCTTC.

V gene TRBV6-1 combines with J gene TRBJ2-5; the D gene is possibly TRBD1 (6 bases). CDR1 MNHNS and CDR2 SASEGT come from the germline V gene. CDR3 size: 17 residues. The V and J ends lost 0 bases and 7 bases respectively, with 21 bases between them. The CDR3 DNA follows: TGTGCCAGCAGTGAAGCGAATGATGACAGGCCAGGTTGGACCCAGTACTTC. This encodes CASSEANDDRPGWTQYF.

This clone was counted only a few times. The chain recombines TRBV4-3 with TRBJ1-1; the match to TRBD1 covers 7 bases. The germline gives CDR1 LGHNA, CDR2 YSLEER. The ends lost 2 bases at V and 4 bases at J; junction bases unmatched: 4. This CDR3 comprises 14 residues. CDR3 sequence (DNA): TGCGCCAGCAGCCAATCAGGGGGGGGCACTGAAGCTTTCTTT. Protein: CASSQSGGGTEAFF.

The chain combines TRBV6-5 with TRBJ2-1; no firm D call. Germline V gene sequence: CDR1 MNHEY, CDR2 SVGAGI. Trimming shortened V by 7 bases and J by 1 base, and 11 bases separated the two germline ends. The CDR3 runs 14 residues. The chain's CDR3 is CASTKPGSYNEQFF. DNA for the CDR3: TGTGCCAGCACCAAACCGGGTTCCTACAATGAGCAGTTCTTC.

The chain's CDR3 is CASSSRIYNSPLHF. DNA of the CDR3: TGTGCCAGCAGCTCCCGGATATATAATTCACCCCTCCACTTT. The V call is TRBV14, the J call TRBJ1-6, with D unresolved. The V end was cut by 5 bases, the J end by 4 bases, with 9 bases between. Germline values: CDR1 SGHDN, CDR2 FVKESK. CDR3 length equals 14 residues. Full variable domain (outside the CDR3, taken from reference TRBV14 and TRBJ1-6): EAGVTQFPSHSVIEKGQTVTLRCDPISGHDNLYWYRRVMGKEIKFLLHFVKESKQDESGMPNNRFLAERTGGTYSTLKVQPAELEDSGVYFCASSSRIYNSPLHFGNGTRLTVT.

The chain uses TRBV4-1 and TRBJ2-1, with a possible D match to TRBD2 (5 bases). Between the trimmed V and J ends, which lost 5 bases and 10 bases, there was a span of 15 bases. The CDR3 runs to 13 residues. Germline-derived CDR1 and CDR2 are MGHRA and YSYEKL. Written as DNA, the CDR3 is TGCGCCAGCAGCTCCCCGGGGAGTATAGAGCAGTTCTTC. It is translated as CASSSPGSIEQFF.

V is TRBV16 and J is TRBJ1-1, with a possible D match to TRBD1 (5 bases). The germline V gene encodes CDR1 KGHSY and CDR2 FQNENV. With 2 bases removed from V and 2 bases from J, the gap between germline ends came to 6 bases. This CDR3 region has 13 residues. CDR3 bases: TGTGCCAGCAGCCAAGGGGGAAACACTGAAGCTTTCTTT. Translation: CASSQGGNTEAFF. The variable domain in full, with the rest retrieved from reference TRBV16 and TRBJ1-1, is GEEVAQTPKHLVRGEGQKAKLYCAPIKGHSYVFWYQQVLKNEFKFLISFQNENVFDETGMPKERFSAKCLPNSPCSLEIQATKLEDSAVYFCASSQGGNTEAFFGQGTRLTVV.